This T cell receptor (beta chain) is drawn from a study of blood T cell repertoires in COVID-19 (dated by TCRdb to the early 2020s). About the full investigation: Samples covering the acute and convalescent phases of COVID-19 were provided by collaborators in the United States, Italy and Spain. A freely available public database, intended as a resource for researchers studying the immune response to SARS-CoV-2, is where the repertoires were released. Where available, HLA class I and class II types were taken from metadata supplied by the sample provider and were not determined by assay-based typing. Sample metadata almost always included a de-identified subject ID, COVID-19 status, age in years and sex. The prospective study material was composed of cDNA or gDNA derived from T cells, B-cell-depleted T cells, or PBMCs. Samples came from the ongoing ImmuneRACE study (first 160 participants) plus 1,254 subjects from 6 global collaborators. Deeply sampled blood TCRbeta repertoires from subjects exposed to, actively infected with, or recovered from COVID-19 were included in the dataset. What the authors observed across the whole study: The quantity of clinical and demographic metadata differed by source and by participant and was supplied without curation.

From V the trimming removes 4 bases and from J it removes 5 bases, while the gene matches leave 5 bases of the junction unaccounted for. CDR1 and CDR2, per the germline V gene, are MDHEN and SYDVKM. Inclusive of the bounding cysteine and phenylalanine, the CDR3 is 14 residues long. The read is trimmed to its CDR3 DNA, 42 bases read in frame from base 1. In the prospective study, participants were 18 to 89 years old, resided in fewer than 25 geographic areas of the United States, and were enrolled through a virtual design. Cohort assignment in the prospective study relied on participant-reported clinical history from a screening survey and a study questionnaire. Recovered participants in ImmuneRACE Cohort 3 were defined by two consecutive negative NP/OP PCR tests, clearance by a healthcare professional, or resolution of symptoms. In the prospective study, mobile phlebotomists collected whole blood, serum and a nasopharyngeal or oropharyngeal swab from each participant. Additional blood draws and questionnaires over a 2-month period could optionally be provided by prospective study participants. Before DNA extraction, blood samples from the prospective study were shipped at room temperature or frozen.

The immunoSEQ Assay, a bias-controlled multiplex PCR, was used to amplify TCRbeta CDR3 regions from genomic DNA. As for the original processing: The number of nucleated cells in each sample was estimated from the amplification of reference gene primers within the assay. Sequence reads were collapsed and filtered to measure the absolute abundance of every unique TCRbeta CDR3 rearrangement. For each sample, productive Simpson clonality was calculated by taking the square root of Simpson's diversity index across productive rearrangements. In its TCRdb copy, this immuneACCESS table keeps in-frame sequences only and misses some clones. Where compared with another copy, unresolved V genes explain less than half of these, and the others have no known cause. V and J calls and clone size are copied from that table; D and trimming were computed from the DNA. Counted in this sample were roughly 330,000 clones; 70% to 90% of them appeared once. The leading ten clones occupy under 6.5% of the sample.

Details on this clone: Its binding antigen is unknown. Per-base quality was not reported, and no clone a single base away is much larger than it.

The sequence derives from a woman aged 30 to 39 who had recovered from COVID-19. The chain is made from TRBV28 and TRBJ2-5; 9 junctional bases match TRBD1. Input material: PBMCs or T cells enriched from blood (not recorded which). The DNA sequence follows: TGTGCCAGCAGTTGGACAGGGGTTAGGGAGACCCAGTACTTC. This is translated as CASSWTGVRETQYF.